The following is a T cell receptor (beta chain) sequence with its context. The antigen remains undetermined. The data originate from a study of cytomegalovirus exposure and HLA in healthy donors. Broader study findings: The study put 150 to 200 TCR beta chains on its list as cytomegalovirus-associated.

The germline V gene has CDR1 SGHAT and CDR2 FQDESV (reference sequence). The CDR3 loop spans 18 amino acids. Trimming removed 2 bases from V and 4 bases from J; junction bases left unmatched: 15. A multiplex PCR was run with 60 Vbeta primers and 13 Jbeta primers. The repertoire was sequenced with immunoSEQ multiplex PCR; TCRdb's copy has only in-frame clones and lacks some. The sample has under 200,000 clones; 78% are singletons. Sequenced: PBMCs. The receptor comes from a woman younger than 45 in good health and CMV-seropositive. This chain links TRBV11-1 with TRBJ2-7; 9 bases align to TRBD2. CDR3 DNA: TGTGCCAGCAGCTTAAACAGCGGGAGGTCCCTCCTTCCGTACGAGCAGTACTTC. The encoded protein is CASSLNSGRSLLPYEQYF.